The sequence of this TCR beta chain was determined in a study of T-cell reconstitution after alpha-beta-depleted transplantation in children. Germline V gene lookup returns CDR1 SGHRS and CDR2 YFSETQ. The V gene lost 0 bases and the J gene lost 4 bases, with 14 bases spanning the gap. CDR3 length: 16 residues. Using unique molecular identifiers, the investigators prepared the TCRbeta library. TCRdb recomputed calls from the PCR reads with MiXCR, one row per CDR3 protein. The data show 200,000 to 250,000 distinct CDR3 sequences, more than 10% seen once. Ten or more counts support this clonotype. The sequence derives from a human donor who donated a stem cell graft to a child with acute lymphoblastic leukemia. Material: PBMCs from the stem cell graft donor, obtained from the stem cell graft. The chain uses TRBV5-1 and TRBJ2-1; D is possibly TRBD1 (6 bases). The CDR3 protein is CASSLDREFRYNEQFF. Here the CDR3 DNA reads TGCGCCAGCAGCTTGGACAGGGAATTTAGGTACAATGAGCAGTTCTTC.